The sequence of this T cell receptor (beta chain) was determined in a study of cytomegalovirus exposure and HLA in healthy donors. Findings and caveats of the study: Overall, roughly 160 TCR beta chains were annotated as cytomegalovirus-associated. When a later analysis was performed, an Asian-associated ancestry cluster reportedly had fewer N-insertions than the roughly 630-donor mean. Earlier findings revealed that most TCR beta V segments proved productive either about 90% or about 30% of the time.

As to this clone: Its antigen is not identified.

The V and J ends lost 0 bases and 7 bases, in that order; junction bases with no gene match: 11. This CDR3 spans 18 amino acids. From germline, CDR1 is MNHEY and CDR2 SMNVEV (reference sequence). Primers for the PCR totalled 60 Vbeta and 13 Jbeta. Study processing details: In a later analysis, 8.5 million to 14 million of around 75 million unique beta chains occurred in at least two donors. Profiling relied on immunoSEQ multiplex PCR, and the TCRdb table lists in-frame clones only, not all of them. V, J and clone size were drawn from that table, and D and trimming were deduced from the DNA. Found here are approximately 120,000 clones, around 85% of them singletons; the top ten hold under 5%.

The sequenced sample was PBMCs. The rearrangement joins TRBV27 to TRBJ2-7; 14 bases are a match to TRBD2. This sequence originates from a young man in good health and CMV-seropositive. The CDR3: CASSLSGLAGGIQGEQYF. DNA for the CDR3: TGTGCCAGCAGTTTATCCGGACTAGCGGGGGGAATTCAGGGGGAGCAGTACTTC.